Presented here are 32 T cell receptor beta chains from one specimen sequenced in a study of T-cell reconstitution after alpha-beta-depleted transplantation in children. Unique molecular identifiers were incorporated into the prepared TCRbeta library. TCRdb ran MiXCR on the PCR reads and lists one entry per CDR3 protein. The sample carries about 590,000 distinct CDR3 sequences, approximately 12% recorded once. Sequencing was performed on PBMCs, mostly from graft donor cells, taken 360 days after TCRalphabeta/CD19-depleted stem cell transplant. These receptor sequences come from a male patient younger than 18 who had a stem cell transplant for acute myeloid leukemia, so the T cells may come from the graft donor.

The chain has TRBV3-1 and TRBJ2-5, with D possibly called TRBD1 or TRBD2 (5 bases each). V was pared by 4 bases and J by 2 bases, with 14 bases between. This CDR3 has 15 residues. From germline, CDR1 is LGHDT and CDR2 YNNKEL (reference sequence). The CDR3 loop is CASSPRGELQETQYF. The CDR3 region has the DNA TGTGCCAGCAGCCCTAGAGGGGAGTTACAAGAGACCCAGTACTTC.

The chain carries TRBV7-2 and TRBJ2-7; 8 bases match TRBD2. Germline lookup yields CDR1 SGHTA and CDR2 FQGNSA. With V trimmed by 6 bases and J by 4 bases, 8 bases remained unmatched. CDR3 length: 14 amino acids. CDR3 DNA sequence: TGTGCCAGCAGACGACCGGGACTAGGGTACGAGCAGTACTTC. Amino acids: CASRRPGLGYEQYF.

The rearrangement uses TRBV7-3 and TRBJ2-3; D not certain. CDR1 SGHTA and CDR2 FQGTGA come from the germline V gene. Trimming took 5 bases from V and 4 from J, leaving 25 bases between them. The CDR3 loop spans 18 amino acids. The chain's CDR3 is CASSDLLWGGVHADTQYF. The CDR3 nucleotides read TGTGCCAGCAGCGACCTCTTGTGGGGTGGAGTCCACGCAGATACGCAGTATTTT.

The chain combines TRBV9 with TRBJ2-5; D might be TRBD2 (5 bases). Germline CDR1 is SGDLS and CDR2 is YYNGEE. The CDR3 spans 13 residues. V was clipped by 1 base and J by 9 bases, with 13 bases between them. CDR3 sequence (DNA): TGTGCCAGCAGCGTAACTATCATCGGGGCCCAGTACTTC. Translated, it gives CASSVTIIGAQYF. Based on the CDR3 plus reference TRBV9 and TRBJ2-5, the full variable domain is DSGVTQTPKHLITATGQRVTLRCSPRSGDLSVYWYQQSLDQGLQFLIQYYNGEERAKGNILERFSAQQFPDLHSELNLSSLELGDSALYFCASSVTIIGAQYFGPGTRLLVL.

This rearrangement joins TRBV18 to TRBJ2-5; D is unresolved. Germline values: CDR1 KGHSH, CDR2 LQKENI. V lost 0 bases, J lost 1 base, and 12 bases lay in between. The CDR3 has 16 amino acids. The chain's CDR3 is CASSPPVPSIQETQYF. The CDR3 DNA follows: TGTGCCAGCTCACCACCGGTGCCGTCCATCCAAGAGACCCAGTACTTC.

This chain links TRBV6-5 with TRBJ2-7; no clear D gene. V dropped 0 bases and J dropped 1 base, with 10 bases sitting between them. Germline CDR1 MNHEY, CDR2 SVGAGI. The CDR3 runs 15 residues. CDR3 coding DNA: TGTGCCAGCAGTTACTCAAGAGGATGGTCCTACGAGCAGTACTTC. Translation: CASSYSRGWSYEQYF.

The V gene is TRBV20-1, the J gene TRBJ1-2; D remains ambiguous. The CDR3 is made up of 11 amino acids. Germline V gene sequence: CDR1 DFQATT, CDR2 SNEGSKA (reference sequence). The V end was cut by 3 bases, the J end by 10 bases, with 12 bases between. This CDR3 reads CSARPHEPYTF. The CDR3 DNA reads TGCAGTGCTAGGCCCCATGAGCCCTACACCTTC.

This clonotype came up many times. The rearrangement uses TRBV9 and TRBJ1-1; TRBD1 matches at 7 bases. Trimming removed 4 bases from V and 4 bases from J; junction bases left unmatched: 10. This CDR3 is built from 15 residues. Germline V gene lookup returns CDR1 SGDLS and CDR2 YYNGEE. The CDR3 is CASSPQGGGGTEAFF. In DNA, the CDR3 is TGTGCCAGCAGCCCACAAGGGGGCGGTGGCACTGAAGCTTTCTTT. Supplemented by reference TRBV9 and TRBJ1-1, the full variable domain reads DSGVTQTPKHLITATGQRVTLRCSPRSGDLSVYWYQQSLDQGLQFLIQYYNGEERAKGNILERFSAQQFPDLHSELNLSSLELGDSALYFCASSPQGGGGTEAFFGQGTRLTVV.

This clonotype occurred a few times. The chain links TRBV18 to TRBJ2-1, with TRBD2 identical over 8 bases. The germline V gene has CDR1 KGHSH and CDR2 LQKENI. This CDR3 contains 17 residues. V shed 2 bases, J shed 6 bases, and the junction held 12 bases outside the gene matches. The CDR3 here is CASSPGPGGISGNEQFF. The CDR3 region has the DNA TGTGCCAGCTCACCAGGGCCGGGAGGGATCTCGGGCAATGAGCAGTTCTTC.

This clonotype was picked up a small number of times. This rearrangement joins TRBV30 to TRBJ2-1; D call uncertain. The CDR3 consists of 12 residues. Trimming cost V 0 bases and J 6 bases, with 6 bases left between them. In germline, CDR1 is GTSNPN, CDR2 SVGIG (reference sequence). Here the CDR3 reads CAWSVRSNEQFF. In DNA form, the CDR3 reads TGTGCCTGGAGTGTGCGGAGCAATGAGCAGTTCTTC.

The V gene is TRBV3-1, the J gene TRBJ2-2, with D possibly being TRBD1 (6 bases). The CDR3 length is 16 residues. The V end was cut by 4 bases, the J end by 5 bases, with 17 bases between. Germline V CDR1 and CDR2: LGHDT, YNNKEL (reference sequence). The CDR3 DNA reads TGTGCCAGCAGCCTCCTAACAGGGATAAGGACCGGGGAGCTGTTTTTT. It yields the protein CASSLLTGIRTGELFF.

This clonotype was seen a handful of times. The chain combines TRBV27 with TRBJ2-5; 8 positions match TRBD2. CDR3 length: 14 amino acids. Unmatched junction bases numbered 7, after V lost 8 bases and J lost 2 bases. Germline V gene lookup returns CDR1 MNHEY and CDR2 SMNVEV (reference sequence). The CDR3: CASGSSGPQETQYF. The CDR3 nucleotides are TGTGCCAGCGGGTCTAGCGGGCCACAAGAGACCCAGTACTTC.

The chain has TRBV27 and TRBJ2-7; D is possibly TRBD1 or TRBD2 (6 bases each). CDR1 and CDR2 from the germline V gene are MNHEY and SMNVEV (reference sequence). V was clipped by 2 bases and J by 6 bases, with 17 bases between them. The CDR3 runs 15 residues. CDR3 in amino acids: CASSLRGTRGPEQYF. The CDR3 DNA reads as TGTGCCAGCAGTTTAAGGGGGACTCGAGGGCCCGAGCAGTACTTC.

This clonotype came up a few times. The chain is built from TRBV20-1 and TRBJ1-1; D is unclear. CDR1 DFQATT and CDR2 SNEGSKA come from the germline V gene (reference sequence). The ends were cut back, 3 bases at V and 8 bases at J, with 13 bases in the middle. CDR3 size: 12 residues. The CDR3 DNA reads TGCAGTGCTAGGGCCTCCGTGACAGAAGCTTTCTTT. Translated, it gives CSARASVTEAFF.

This clonotype was counted a few times. The chain recombines TRBV5-5 with TRBJ2-2, with 7 bases identical to TRBD2. Losses at the gene ends were 3 bases for V and 4 bases for J; bases not matched to a gene: 12. The CDR3 spans 17 residues. Germline V gene data show CDR1 as SGHKS and CDR2 as YYEKEE (reference sequence). The CDR3 here is CASSSPWVGGSTGELFF. CDR3 sequence (DNA): TGTGCCAGCAGCTCTCCGTGGGTCGGGGGGAGCACCGGGGAGCTGTTTTTT.

The chain employs TRBV7-2 and TRBJ2-3; D possibly corresponds to TRBD1 (5 bases). The V end lost 1 base, the J end lost 6 bases, and 11 bases lay between the germline ends. The CDR3 is 14 residues long. The germline CDR1 and CDR2 sequences are SGHTA and FQGNSA. CDR3 amino acids: CASSLVPGWDTQYF. In DNA, the CDR3 is TGTGCCAGCAGCTTAGTTCCAGGGTGGGATACGCAGTATTTT.

The chain has TRBV7-6 and TRBJ2-5; D is uncertain. Germline values: CDR1 SGHVS, CDR2 FNYEAQ. CDR3 length: 14 residues. Between the trimmed V and J ends, which lost 5 bases and 0 bases, there was a span of 10 bases. CDR3: CASSDPSYQETQYF. CDR3 bases: TGTGCCAGCAGCGACCCGAGTTACCAAGAGACCCAGTACTTC.

The V gene is TRBV7-2, the J gene TRBJ2-3; D not resolved. The CDR3 extends over 12 amino acids. Germline values: CDR1 SGHTA, CDR2 FQGNSA. The V end lost 2 bases, the J end lost 7 bases, and 7 bases lay between the germline ends. This chain's CDR3 is CASSLMVYTQYF. The CDR3 nucleotides are TGTGCCAGCAGCTTAATGGTGTATACGCAGTATTTT.

This chain connects TRBV24-1 to TRBJ2-3; TRBD2 matches 7 bases. CDR1 and CDR2 from the germline V gene are KGHDR and SFDVKD. J lost 2 bases, V lost 7 bases, and 8 bases had no gene match. This CDR3 has 15 amino acids. The CDR3: CATSPREKFTDTQYF. The CDR3, as DNA: TGTGCCACCAGCCCGCGGGAGAAGTTCACAGATACGCAGTATTTT.

This clonotype was found a few times. The rearrangement links TRBV18 to TRBJ2-1; 10 bases agree with TRBD1. Trimming removed 3 bases from V and 4 bases from J; junction bases left unmatched: 6. Per the germline V gene, CDR1 is KGHSH and CDR2 is LQKENI. This CDR3 contains 16 residues. The DNA of the CDR3 is TGTGCCAGCTCACCTTCGACAGGGGGCGGGTACAATGAGCAGTTCTTC. Encoded protein: CASSPSTGGGYNEQFF. Variable domain in full (rest from reference TRBV18 and TRBJ2-1): NAGVMQNPRHLVRRRGQEARLRCSPMKGHSHVYWYRQLPEEGLKFMVYLQKENIIDESGMPKERFSAEFPKEGPSILRIQQVVRGDSAAYFCASSPSTGGGYNEQFFGPGTRLTVL.

This clonotype was counted between two and nine times. This chain connects TRBV11-1 to TRBJ1-1; the D is unclear. Germline V lookup: CDR1 SGHAT, CDR2 FQDESV (reference sequence). The V end was cut by 5 bases, the J end by 3 bases, with 10 bases between. The CDR3 sequence is 13 residues long. For the CDR3, the DNA is TGTGCCAGCAGCCAAACCCCGGACACTGAAGCTTTCTTT. Translated, it gives CASSQTPDTEAFF.

In this sample, this clonotype turned up a few times. This chain joins TRBV27 and TRBJ1-2; 9 bases fit TRBD1. Germline CDR1 MNHEY, CDR2 SMNVEV (reference sequence). The CDR3 covers 12 residues. The V and J ends lost 7 bases and 5 bases, in that order; junction bases with no gene match: 2. The CDR3 nucleotides are TGTGCCAGCACGGGGACAGGGTATGGCTACACCTTC. This encodes CASTGTGYGYTF.

This clonotype was seen more than once but under ten times. A much larger clone differs from this one at a single base, so this may be a read error. This chain joins TRBV20-1 and TRBJ2-6, with TRBD1 matching over 7 bases. Germline CDR1 and CDR2: DFQATT and SNEGSKA (reference sequence). The CDR3 has 17 amino acids. The CDR3 bases are TGCAGGGCTAGTCCAGGGGGATCCGCCCTAGGGGCCAACGTCCTGACTTTC. Encoded protein: CRASPGGSALGANVLTF.

This clonotype was picked up many times. This chain joins TRBV7-8 and TRBJ2-1, with unresolved D. Trimming took off 5 bases at V and 0 bases at J, with 17 bases between the two ends. Germline CDR1 and CDR2: SGHVS and FQNEAQ. The CDR3 consists of 17 residues. CDR3 sequence reads: CASSTRRGTTSYNEQFF. In DNA form, the CDR3 reads TGTGCCAGCAGCACCAGACGCGGAACAACCTCCTACAATGAGCAGTTCTTC.

At least ten counts were recorded for this clonotype. The chain joins TRBV7-9 to TRBJ2-7; D not certain. Germline CDR1 is SEHNR and CDR2 is FQNEAQ (reference sequence). The CDR3 extends over 12 amino acids. Trimming pared 1 base from V and 4 bases from J, leaving 5 bases between. The CDR3 nucleotides are TGTGCCAGCAGCTTAGGAGATTACGAGCAGTACTTC. Translating gives CASSLGDYEQYF.

The chain uses TRBV11-1 and TRBJ2-5; D is unresolved. The CDR3 extends over 15 amino acids. Trimming took 6 bases from V and 0 from J, leaving 14 bases between them. CDR1 is SGHAT and CDR2 is FQDESV in the germline V gene (reference sequence). The CDR3 is CASRQSGVNQETQYF. For the CDR3, the DNA is TGTGCCAGCAGACAAAGTGGGGTCAACCAAGAGACCCAGTACTTC.

The chain recombines TRBV25-1 with TRBJ2-7; D is unclear. The CDR3 runs 14 residues. Germline V gene sequence: CDR1 MGHDK, CDR2 SYGVNS. V was cut by 3 bases and J by 1 base, with 10 bases left in between. CDR3 residues: CASSDHRQSYEQYF. CDR3 nucleotides: TGTGCCAGCAGTGACCACCGCCAATCCTACGAGCAGTACTTC.

This clonotype has a handful of counts. The genes are TRBV20-1 and TRBJ2-7, with a possible D match to TRBD1 (6 bases). The CDR3 has 13 amino acids. Trimming removed 1 base at V and 2 bases at J, with 9 bases between. The V gene's germline CDR1 is DFQATT and CDR2 SNEGSKA (reference sequence). The CDR3 DNA reads TGCAGTGCTAGAGCACGGGACACCTACGAGCAGTACTTC. Residues: CSARARDTYEQYF.

A remark on this clonotype: An end of the junction does not agree with germline; a read error may underlie this. The chain carries TRBV3-1 and TRBJ2-7, with TRBD2 matching over 8 bases. The CDR3 contains 15 residues. Looked up from germline, CDR1 is LGHDT and CDR2 is YNNKEL (reference sequence). DNA for the CDR3: TGTGCCAGCAGCCAACGCGGAGCGGGAGTCTACGAGCTGTACTTC. Its protein product is CASSQRGAGVYELYF.

This clonotype has a count of ten or more. The chain combines TRBV7-9 with TRBJ2-7; 8 bases line up with TRBD2. J was trimmed by 4 bases and V by 5 bases; bases with no gene match: 7. Germline V gene data show CDR1 as SEHNR and CDR2 as FQNEAQ (reference sequence). This CDR3 region has 14 residues. The CDR3 nucleotides read TGTGCCAGCAGCCTTAGCGGGGTGTCGTACGAGCAGTACGTC. Encoded protein: CASSLSGVSYEQYV.

The chain recombines TRBV6-2 or TRBV6-3 with TRBJ2-7; D ambiguous. Trimming stripped 5 bases from V and 2 bases from J, with 13 bases between. The V gene's germline CDR1 is MNHEY and CDR2 SVGEGT. There are 14 residues in the CDR3. The CDR3 spells CASSPQGPTYEQYF. The CDR3, as DNA: TGTGCCAGCAGTCCACAAGGACCTACCTACGAGCAGTACTTC.

This clonotype was seen only a few times. This sequence joins TRBV7-2 and TRBJ1-1, with unresolved D. The CDR3 is made up of 15 amino acids. V was clipped by 4 bases and J by 5 bases, with 17 bases between them. Per the germline V gene, CDR1 is SGHTA and CDR2 is FQGNSA. The CDR3: CASSSTYHGRTEAFF. As DNA, the CDR3 is TGTGCCAGCAGCTCGACCTACCACGGTCGGACTGAAGCTTTCTTT.